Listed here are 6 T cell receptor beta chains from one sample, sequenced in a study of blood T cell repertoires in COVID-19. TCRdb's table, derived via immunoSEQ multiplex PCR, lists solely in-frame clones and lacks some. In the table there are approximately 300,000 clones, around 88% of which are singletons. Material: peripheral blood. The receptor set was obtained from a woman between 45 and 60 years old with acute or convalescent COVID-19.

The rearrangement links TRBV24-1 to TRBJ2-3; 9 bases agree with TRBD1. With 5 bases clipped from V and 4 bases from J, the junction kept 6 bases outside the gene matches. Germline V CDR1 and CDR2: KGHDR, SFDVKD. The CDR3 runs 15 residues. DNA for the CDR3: TGTGCCACCAGTGGGATACAGGGGGCGGCAGATACGCAGTATTTT. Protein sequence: CATSGIQGAADTQYF.

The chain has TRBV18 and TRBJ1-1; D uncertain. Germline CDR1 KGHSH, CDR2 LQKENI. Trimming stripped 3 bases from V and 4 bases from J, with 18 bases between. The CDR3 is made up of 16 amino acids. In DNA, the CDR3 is TGTGCCAGCTCACCCTACCGAGGGTTCTCGGGCACTGAAGCTTTCTTT. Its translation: CASSPYRGFSGTEAFF.

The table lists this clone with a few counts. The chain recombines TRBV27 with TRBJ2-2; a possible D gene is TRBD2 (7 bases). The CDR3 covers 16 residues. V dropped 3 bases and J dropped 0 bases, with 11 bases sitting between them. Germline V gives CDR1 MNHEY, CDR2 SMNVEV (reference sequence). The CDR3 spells CASSLGAGANTGELFF. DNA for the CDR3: TGTGCCAGCAGTTTGGGGGCGGGAGCGAACACCGGGGAGCTGTTTTTT.

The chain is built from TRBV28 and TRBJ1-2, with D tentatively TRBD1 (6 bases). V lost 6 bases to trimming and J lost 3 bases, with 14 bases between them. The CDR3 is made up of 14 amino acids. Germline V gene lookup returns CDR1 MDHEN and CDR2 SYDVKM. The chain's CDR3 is CASSPLDRYYGYTF. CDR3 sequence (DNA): TGTGCCAGCAGCCCATTGGACAGATACTATGGCTACACCTTC.

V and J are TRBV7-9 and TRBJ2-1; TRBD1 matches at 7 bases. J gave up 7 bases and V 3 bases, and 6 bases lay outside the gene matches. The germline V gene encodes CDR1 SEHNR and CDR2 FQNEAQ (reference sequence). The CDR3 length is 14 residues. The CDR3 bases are TGTGCCAGCAGCTTGACAGGGATGACGAATGAGCAGTTCTTC. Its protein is CASSLTGMTNEQFF.

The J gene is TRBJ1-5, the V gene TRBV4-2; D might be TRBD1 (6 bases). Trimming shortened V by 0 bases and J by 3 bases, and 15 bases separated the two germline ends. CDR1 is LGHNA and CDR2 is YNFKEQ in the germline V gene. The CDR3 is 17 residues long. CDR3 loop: CASSQDQGQGFNQPQHF. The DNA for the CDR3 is TGTGCCAGCAGCCAAGATCAGGGGCAGGGCTTCAATCAGCCCCAGCATTTT.